The entry below gives a single T cell receptor beta chain sequence along with its context. What it binds is unknown. J was trimmed by 12 bases and V by 2 bases; bases with no gene match: 7. The CDR3 consists of 13 residues. Germline CDR1 is SGHTA and CDR2 is FQGTGA. This record belongs to a study of shared clonotypes between healthy human individuals. Study results and caveats: Despite large depth, sorted-subset datasets appeared incompletely sequenced. Clonotypes that were shared across a handful of donors made up around 5% of naive CD4 clonotypes. Larger estimated richness was generally seen in naive subsets than in memory subsets.

The genomic DNA of each subset was split evenly across several immunoSEQ plates. The protocol was immunoSEQ multiplex PCR, while the TCRdb copy is restricted to in-frame clones and leaves out a portion. This table holds over 2 million clones, 85% to 95% found once. The chain employs TRBV7-3 and TRBJ2-1; TRBD2 matches 7 bases. This clonotype was obtained from a man younger than 30 in good health. Some clones in this sample may be carry-over from other donors' samples. The sequenced sample was naive CD4+ T cells from PBMCs. Noted subset: CD45RA+ positively selected. CDR3 sequence (DNA): TGTGCCAGCAGCTTAGGCGGGAGTGATCGGCAGTTCTTC. Its protein is CASSLGGSDRQFF.